This TCR beta chain was recorded in a study of identical twins. Broader study findings: A lower insertion count was a feature of abundant cord blood beta clonotypes, with no such feature in memory repertoires.

CDR1 is SGHRS, CDR2 YFSETQ, per germline. V shed 2 bases and J shed 9 bases, with 15 bases lying between them. CDR3 length: 14 amino acids. A single record per CDR3 protein comes from TCRdb applying MiXCR to the 5' RACE reads. This table has about 730,000 distinct CDR3 sequences, roughly 20% appearing once. In this sample, this clonotype turned up a few times. Its antigen is unknown. These records were also assigned to another study, of T cells expressing NK-cell markers. Per that paper: Seven donors tested HCMV-seropositive and one tested seronegative among the eight sequenced. In six donors, dominant NKG2C+ clonotypes were roughly 1.0-7.5% of CD8+ T cells. These clonotypes also led the CD3+CD56-NKG2C+ fraction in several donors.

The sample consisted of PBMCs. The J gene is TRBJ2-1, the V gene TRBV5-1, with D possibly TRBD2 on 6 matching bases. The sequence was obtained from a woman younger than 30 in good health. CDR3 sequence (DNA): TGCGCCAGCAGCTTTGGTAGCGGTTCCGGTGAGCAGTTCTTC. Its protein is CASSFGSGSGEQFF.